What follows describes a single TCR beta chain. The antigen is unknown. Amplification used 60 Vbeta primers and 13 Jbeta primers. In the source study's methods: Later analysis identified approximately 88 million unique TCR beta chains, approximately 11 million shared. The repertoire was sequenced with immunoSEQ multiplex PCR; TCRdb's copy has only in-frame clones and lacks some. V and J calls and clone size come straight from that table; D and trimming were deduced from the DNA. The sample lists about 90,000 clones; roughly 80% were seen once. This specimen comes from a study of cytomegalovirus exposure and HLA in healthy donors. General study results and limits: Rarity held for most TCR sequences, but there were some public TCRs that occurred in many donors. The study flagged about 160 TCR beta chains as cytomegalovirus-associated.

CDR1 is SNHLY and CDR2 is FYNNEI in the germline V gene. J gave up 5 bases and V 4 bases, and 12 bases lay outside the gene matches. The CDR3 loop spans 17 amino acids. The gene calls are TRBV2 and TRBJ1-5; 9 bases are shared with TRBD1. Sequencing input: PBMCs. This receptor was identified in a young man in good health and CMV-seronegative. CDR3 sequence: CASSGGQGRAQDQPQHF. The CDR3 region has the DNA TGTGCCAGCAGTGGGGGACAGGGTAGGGCGCAGGATCAGCCCCAGCATTTT.